The clone carrying this TCR beta chain was seen repeatedly, ten times or more. Antigen: not known. The sequencing of unsorted PBMC DNA took place on ten immunoSEQ deep assay plates. Assay: immunoSEQ multiplex PCR; the TCRdb copy retains only in-frame clones and omits some. This table has around 95,000 clones, roughly half appearing once. These data originate in a study of shared clonotypes between healthy human individuals. Study-level findings and limits: Owing to a small donor count, the genetic and exposure-history diversity represented was limited. Sampling was confined to blood; repertoires within tissues likely differ.

The receptor's source is a woman in her forties in good health. Some clones in this sample may be carry-over from other donors' samples. The sequenced material came from PBMCs.

For the CDR3, the DNA is TGTGCCTGGAGTCTGGTAGTGGGAGAGACCCAGTACTTC. It is translated as CAWSLVVGETQYF. The V gene is TRBV30, the J gene TRBJ2-5; D call uncertain. The CDR3 totals 13 residues. CDR1 GTSNPN and CDR2 SVGIG come from the germline V gene (reference sequence). Trimming stripped 2 bases from V and 4 bases from J, with 11 bases between. Full variable domain (outside the CDR3, taken from reference TRBV30 and TRBJ2-5): SQTIHQWPATLVQPVGSPLSLECTVEGTSNPNLYWYRQAAGRGLQLLFYSVGIGQISSEVPQNLSASRPQDRQFILSSKKLLLSDSGFYLCAWSLVVGETQYFGPGTRLLVL.